This T cell receptor (beta chain) was recorded in a study of OX40 agonist ivuxolimab in advanced cancers. With respect to this clone: The antigen remains undetermined.

Clones were sequenced by immunoSEQ multiplex PCR, and TCRdb holds only the in-frame ones, with some missing. Of tens of thousands of clones in the sample, over 75% were seen once. V was pared by 6 bases and J by 2 bases, with 9 bases between. The CDR3 covers 13 residues. Per the germline V gene, CDR1 is LNHDA and CDR2 is SQIVND (reference sequence). Study results and limitations: Clonal expansion by week 6 occurred in CD4+ and CD8+ blood T cells (at 0.1 to 3.0 mg/kg).

The sample consisted of CD4+ or CD8+ T cells sorted from blood, taken in a trial of the OX40 agonist ivuxolimab. The J gene is TRBJ2-3, the V gene TRBV19; D remains ambiguous. The sequence came from an adult with an advanced solid tumor such as melanoma, head and neck, liver or kidney cancer. The CDR3 region has the DNA TGTGCCAGTAGGACGCAGGACACAGATACGCAGTATTTT. It is translated as CASRTQDTDTQYF.